This T cell receptor beta chain originates from a study of T cells in Graves' hyperthyroidism and ophthalmopathy (dated by TCRdb to between 2018 and 2021). For context, the study as a whole: Peripheral blood samples were taken at initial diagnosis, before any treatment was given. Prospective prediction of ophthalmopathy was tested in an independent validation cohort of fewer than 20 hyperthyroidism patients and some 17 patients who later progressed to ophthalmopathy. The paper describes TCR Vbeta CDR3 sequencing of about 140 peripheral blood samples, made up of fewer than 50 ophthalmopathy patients, roughly 80 hyperthyroidism patients and about 17 progressor patients. For training and testing, the roughly 93 patients in the discovery cohort were randomly divided in a 7:3 ratio. In about 6 Graves' hyperthyroidism patients, the study also compared T-cell repertoires from thyroid tissue with T-cell repertoires from blood. Following sampling, methimazole starting at 30 mg daily was given to hyperthyroidism patients, and high-dose intravenous methylprednisolone was given to ophthalmopathy patients. To identify TCR V-J signatures that set the groups apart, the researchers used a discovery cohort of approximately 98 patients, made up of approximately 43 with Graves' ophthalmopathy and 57 with stable Graves' hyperthyroidism.

V lost 0 bases and J lost 4 bases, and the count of bases not matched to a germline gene is 9. CDR1 and CDR2 were assigned from the germline V gene as KGHDR and SFDVKD. The CDR3 sequence holds 17 residues, the cysteine and phenylalanine included. Left in the record is the CDR3 DNA by itself, 51 bases read in frame from the first base. For this clonotype: This clone's antigen is unknown. The sample holds no much larger clone one base away, and base qualities are not on file.

Hyperthyroidism patients were newly diagnosed, with disease duration under 2 months, and aged 18 to 65 years. The study excluded patients with uncontrolled infections, other autoimmune diseases, pregnancy or lactation. Diagnoses relied on clinical symptoms, serum thyroxine and TRAb, thyroid ultrasound and orbital computed tomography. For progressor patients, blood was drawn at the first diagnosis of hyperthyroidism, before any ophthalmopathy symptoms had appeared. PBMCs were isolated from approximately 10 ml of fresh peripheral blood by Ficoll-Paque density gradient centrifugation. Patients classed as progressors first received a Graves' hyperthyroidism diagnosis and then went on to develop ophthalmopathy during follow-up. Total RNA was extracted using Trizol reagent, and RNA quality was assessed on an Agilent 2100 Bioanalyzer. The TCR beta CDR3 regions were amplified from the RNA transcripts. For the first round of RT-PCR on the TCR CDR3, the HTBI primer set was used together with the Qiagen OneStep RT-PCR kit. The libraries were constructed in a second round of multiplex PCR and then size-selected and purified. Libraries were sequenced paired-end with 100 bp reads on an Illumina HiSeq2000. In the source study's methods: SOAPnuke was used to process the raw data, throwing out any read that contained adapters or uncalled bases, had a mean Phred below 15, or lacked an exact constant-primer or identifier match. COPE v1.2.5 was used to merge the high-quality paired reads, and each unique nucleotide sequence was defined as a clonotype. MiTCR v1.1 was used to align the clonotypes against IMGT TRBV, TRBD and TRBJ reference segments. The analysis included only V-J combinations with a frequency above 0.0001, which together covered approximately 99% of the repertoires. The TCS score was defined as F50 (clonal expansion) divided by E x V (chaos), with BLOSUM62-based TCRdist calculated between CDR3 peptides within each V-J. Welch's t-statistics and random forest reduced roughly 530 V-J features to fewer than 15, which were used in a naive Bayes classifier (R e1071). Clones were called with MiXCR by TCRdb after fastp trimmed the public reads at Q25, and only in-frame beta chains were retained. Identical CDR3 protein sequences are pooled into one entry, listed with their most common genes and DNA. TCRdb, rather than the study authors, made the V and J calls. Recorded for this sample are roughly 500,000 distinct CDR3 sequences; approximately 15% of them occurred a single time. The top ten clones comprise more than 4.5% of the sample.

General findings and caveats noted by the study authors: In validation, progression to ophthalmopathy was predicted by the model with nearly 71% sensitivity and under 85% specificity, a median of approximately 6.5 months before onset. Blood samples also contained most of the expanded thyroid clonotypes (frequency above 0.001), which suggests that blood repertoires may reflect thyroid immune responses. No statistical method was used to set the sample size in advance, and investigators knew the group allocation. Ophthalmopathy was separated from stable hyperthyroidism by a 13 V-J signature model, with approximately 86% sensitivity and roughly 81% specificity obtained in cross-validation and 80%/75% obtained in testing.

The sample taken for sequencing was blood. The sequence derives from a woman aged 25 to 45 with Graves' hyperthyroidism that later progressed to Graves' ophthalmopathy. The chain couples TRBV24-1 to TRBJ1-2, and 8 bases in between align with TRBD1. The bases read TGTGCCACCAGTGATTTGGACCCTGGACAGGGAGGCTATGGCTACACCTTC. The encoded protein is CATSDLDPGQGGYGYTF.